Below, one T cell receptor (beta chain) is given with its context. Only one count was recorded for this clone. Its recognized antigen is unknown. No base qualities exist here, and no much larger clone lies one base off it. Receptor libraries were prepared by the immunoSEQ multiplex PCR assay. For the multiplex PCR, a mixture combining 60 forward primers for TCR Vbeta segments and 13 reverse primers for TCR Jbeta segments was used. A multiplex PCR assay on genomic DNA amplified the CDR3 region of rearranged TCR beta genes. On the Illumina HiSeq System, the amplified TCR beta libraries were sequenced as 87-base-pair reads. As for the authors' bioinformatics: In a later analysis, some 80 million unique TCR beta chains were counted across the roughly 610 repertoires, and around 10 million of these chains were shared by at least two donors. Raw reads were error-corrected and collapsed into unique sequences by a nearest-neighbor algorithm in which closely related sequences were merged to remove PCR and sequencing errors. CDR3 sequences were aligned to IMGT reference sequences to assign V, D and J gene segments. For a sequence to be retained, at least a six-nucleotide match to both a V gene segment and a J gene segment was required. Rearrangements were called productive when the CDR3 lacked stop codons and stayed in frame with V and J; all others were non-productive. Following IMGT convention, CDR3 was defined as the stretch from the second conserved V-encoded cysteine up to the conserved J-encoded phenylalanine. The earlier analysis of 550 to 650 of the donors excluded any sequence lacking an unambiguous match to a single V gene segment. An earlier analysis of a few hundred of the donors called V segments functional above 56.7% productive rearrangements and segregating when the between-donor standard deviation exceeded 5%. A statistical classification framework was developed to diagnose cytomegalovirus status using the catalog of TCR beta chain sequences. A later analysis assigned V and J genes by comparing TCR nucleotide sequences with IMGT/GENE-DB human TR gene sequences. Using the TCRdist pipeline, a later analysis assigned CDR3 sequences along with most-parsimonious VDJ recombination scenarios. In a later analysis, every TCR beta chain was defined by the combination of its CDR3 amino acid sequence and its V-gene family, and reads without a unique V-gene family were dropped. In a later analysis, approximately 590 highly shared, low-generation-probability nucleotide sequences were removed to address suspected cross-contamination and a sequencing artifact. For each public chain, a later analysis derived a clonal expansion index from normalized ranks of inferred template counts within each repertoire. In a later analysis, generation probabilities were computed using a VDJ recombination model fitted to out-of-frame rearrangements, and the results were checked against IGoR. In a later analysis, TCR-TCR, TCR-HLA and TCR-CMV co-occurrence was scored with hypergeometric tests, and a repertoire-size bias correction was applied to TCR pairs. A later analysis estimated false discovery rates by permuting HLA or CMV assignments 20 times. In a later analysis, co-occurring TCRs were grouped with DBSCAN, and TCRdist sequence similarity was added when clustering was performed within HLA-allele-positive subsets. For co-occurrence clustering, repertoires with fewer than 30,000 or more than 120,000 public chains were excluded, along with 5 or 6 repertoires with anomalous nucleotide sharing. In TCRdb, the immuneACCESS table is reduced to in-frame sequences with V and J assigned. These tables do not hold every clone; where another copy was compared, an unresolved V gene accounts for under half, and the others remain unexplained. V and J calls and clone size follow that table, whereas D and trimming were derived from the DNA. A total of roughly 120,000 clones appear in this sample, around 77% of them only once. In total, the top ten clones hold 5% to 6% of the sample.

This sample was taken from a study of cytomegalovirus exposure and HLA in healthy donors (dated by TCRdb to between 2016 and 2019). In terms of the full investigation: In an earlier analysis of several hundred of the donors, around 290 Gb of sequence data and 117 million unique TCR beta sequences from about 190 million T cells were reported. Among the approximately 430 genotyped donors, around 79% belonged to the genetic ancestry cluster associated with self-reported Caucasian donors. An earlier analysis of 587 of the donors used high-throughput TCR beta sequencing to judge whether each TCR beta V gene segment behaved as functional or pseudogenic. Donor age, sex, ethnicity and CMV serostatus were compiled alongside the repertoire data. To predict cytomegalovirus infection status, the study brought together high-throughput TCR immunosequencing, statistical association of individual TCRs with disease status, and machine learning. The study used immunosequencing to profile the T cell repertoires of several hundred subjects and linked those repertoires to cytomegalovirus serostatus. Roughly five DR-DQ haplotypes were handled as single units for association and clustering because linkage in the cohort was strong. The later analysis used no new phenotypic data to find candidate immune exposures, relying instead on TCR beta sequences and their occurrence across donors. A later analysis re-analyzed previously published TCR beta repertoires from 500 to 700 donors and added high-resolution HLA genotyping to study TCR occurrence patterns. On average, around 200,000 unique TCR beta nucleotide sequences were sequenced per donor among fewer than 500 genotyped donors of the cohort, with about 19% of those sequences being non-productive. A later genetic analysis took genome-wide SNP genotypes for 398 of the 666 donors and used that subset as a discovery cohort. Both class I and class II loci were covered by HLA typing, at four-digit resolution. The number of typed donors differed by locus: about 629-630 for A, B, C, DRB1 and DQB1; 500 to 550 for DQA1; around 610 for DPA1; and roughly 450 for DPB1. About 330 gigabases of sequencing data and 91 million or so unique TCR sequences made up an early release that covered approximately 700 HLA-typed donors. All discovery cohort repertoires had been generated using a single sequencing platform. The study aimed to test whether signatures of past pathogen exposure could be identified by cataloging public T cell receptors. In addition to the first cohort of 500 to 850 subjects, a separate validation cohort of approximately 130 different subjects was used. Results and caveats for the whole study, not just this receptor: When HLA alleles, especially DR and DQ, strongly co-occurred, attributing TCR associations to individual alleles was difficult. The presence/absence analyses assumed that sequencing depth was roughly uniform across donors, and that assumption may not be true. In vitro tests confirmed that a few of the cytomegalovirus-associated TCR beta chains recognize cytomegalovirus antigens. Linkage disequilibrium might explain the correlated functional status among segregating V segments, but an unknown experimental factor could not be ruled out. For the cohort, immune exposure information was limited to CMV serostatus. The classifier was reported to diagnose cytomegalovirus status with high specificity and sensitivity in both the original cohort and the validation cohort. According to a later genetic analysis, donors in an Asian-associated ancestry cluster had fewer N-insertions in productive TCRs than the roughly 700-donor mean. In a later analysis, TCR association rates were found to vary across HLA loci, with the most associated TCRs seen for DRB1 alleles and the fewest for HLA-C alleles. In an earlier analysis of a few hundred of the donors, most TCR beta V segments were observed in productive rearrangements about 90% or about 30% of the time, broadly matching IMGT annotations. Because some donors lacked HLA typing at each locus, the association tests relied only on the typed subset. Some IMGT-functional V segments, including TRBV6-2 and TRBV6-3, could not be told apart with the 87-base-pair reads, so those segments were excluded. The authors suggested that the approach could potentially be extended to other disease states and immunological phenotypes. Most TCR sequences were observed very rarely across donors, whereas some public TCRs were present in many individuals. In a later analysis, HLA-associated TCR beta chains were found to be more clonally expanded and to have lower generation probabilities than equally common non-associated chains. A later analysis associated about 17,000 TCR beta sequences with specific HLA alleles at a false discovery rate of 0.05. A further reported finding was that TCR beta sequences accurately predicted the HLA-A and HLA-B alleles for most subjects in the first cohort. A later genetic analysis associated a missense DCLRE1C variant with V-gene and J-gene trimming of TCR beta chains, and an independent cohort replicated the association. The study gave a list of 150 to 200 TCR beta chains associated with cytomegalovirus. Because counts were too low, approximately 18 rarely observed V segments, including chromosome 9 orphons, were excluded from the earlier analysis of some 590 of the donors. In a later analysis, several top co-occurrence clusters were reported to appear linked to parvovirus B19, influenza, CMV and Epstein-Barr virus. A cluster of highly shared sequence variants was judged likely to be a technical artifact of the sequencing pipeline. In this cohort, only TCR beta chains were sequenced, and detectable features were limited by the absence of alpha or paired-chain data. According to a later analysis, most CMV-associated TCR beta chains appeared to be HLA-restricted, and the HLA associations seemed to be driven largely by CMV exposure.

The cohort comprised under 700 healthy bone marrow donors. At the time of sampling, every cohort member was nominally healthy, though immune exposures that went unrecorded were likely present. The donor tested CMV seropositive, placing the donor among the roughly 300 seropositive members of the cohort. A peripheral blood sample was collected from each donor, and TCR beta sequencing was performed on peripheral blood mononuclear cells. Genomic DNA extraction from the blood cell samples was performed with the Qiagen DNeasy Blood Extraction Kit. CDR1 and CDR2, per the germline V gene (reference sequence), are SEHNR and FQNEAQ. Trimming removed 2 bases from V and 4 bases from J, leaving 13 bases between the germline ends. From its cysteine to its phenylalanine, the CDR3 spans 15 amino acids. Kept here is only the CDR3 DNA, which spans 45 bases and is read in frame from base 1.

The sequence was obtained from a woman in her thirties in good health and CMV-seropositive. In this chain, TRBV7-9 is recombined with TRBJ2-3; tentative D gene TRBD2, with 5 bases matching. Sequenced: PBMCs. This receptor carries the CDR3 CASSLFLAEADTQYF. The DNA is TGTGCCAGCAGCTTATTTCTAGCCGAGGCAGATACGCAGTATTTT.